The rows below give T cell receptor beta chains drawn from one sample of a study of blood T cell repertoires in COVID-19. Assay used: immunoSEQ multiplex PCR; TCRdb lists only in-frame clones, some missing. The table has about 240,000 clones, approximately 88% seen once. Sequenced input: PBMCs or T cells enriched from blood (not recorded which). The receptors shown here come from a woman aged 25 to 39 with acute COVID-19. Both conserved end residues are part of each CDR3. D genes are given only for firm matches. A clone size is listed for some rows: how often the clone was seen (once, few, many), or a class if it is expanded.

TRBV2,NA,NA,TRBJ1-3,TGTGCCAGCCGGGGGGGTGAACATAGTTCTGGAAACACCATATATTTT,CASRGGEHSSGNTIYF
TRBV21-1,NA,NA,TRBJ1-5,TGTGCCAGCAGCAATATCTCAGATAGCAATCAGCCCCAGCATTTT,CASSNISDSNQPQHF
TRBV4-3,NA,NA,TRBJ1-1,TGCGCCAGCAGCCAAGATCAGGGGAACACTGAAGCTTTCTTT,CASSQDQGNTEAFF
TRBV4-3,NA,NA,TRBJ2-1,TGCGCCAGCAGCCAAGATCGGCAGGGGAGTAGTGGCGATGAGCAGTTCTTC,CASSQDRQGSSGDEQFF
TRBV4-1,NA,NA,TRBJ2-3,TGCGCCAGCAGCCAAGACCTCCAGGGTGGTCGGACAGATACGCAGTATTTT,CASSQDLQGGRTDTQYF
TRBV7-2,NA,NA,TRBJ2-1,TGTGCCAGCAGCTTAGGCGGGGGCGCCCCAAATGAGCAGTTCTTC,CASSLGGGAPNEQFF
TRBV2,NA,NA,TRBJ1-1,TGTGCCAGCAGTCCTCCAGCGGGATTCGGGTCCACTGAAGCTTTCTTT,CASSPPAGFGSTEAFF
TRBV21-1,NA,NA,TRBJ1-5,TGTGCCAGCAGCAAAGTTGGGGCTCAGCCCCAGCATTTT,CASSKVGAQPQHF
TRBV19,NA,NA,TRBJ2-1,TGTGCCAGTAGTATAGATCTAGAGGACAATGAGCAGTTCTTC,CASSIDLEDNEQFF
TRBV30,NA,NA,TRBJ2-3,TGTGCCTGGAGTGTTACTAGAGAGGGTACGCAGTATTTT,CAWSVTREGTQYF
TRBV6-2/TRBV6-3,TRBD1,NA,TRBJ1-1,TGTGCCAGCAGTATTCGACAGGGAAGGCCGAACACTGAAGCTTTCTTT,CASSIRQGRPNTEAFF
TRBV27,NA,NA,TRBJ1-6,TGTGCCAGCAGTGATACAGTTTACTCACCCCTCCACTTT,CASSDTVYSPLHF
TRBV30,TRBD1,NA,TRBJ2-5,TGTGCCTGGAGAGGACAGGGGGCTGGAGAGACCCAGTACTTC,CAWRGQGAGETQYF
TRBV4-1,NA,NA,TRBJ2-1,TGCGCCAGCAGCCAAGGTAACAGGATGTTGAATGAGCAGTTCTTC,CASSQGNRMLNEQFF
TRBV28,NA,NA,TRBJ1-1,TGTGCCAGCAGTTTGAGTTCTTCCACTGAAGCTTTCTTT,CASSLSSSTEAFF
TRBV7-2,NA,NA,TRBJ1-3,TGTGCCAGCAGCTTATACGGGGGGCCTGGAAACACCATATATTTT,CASSLYGGPGNTIYF
TRBV5-4,TRBD2,once,TRBJ2-7,TGTGCCAGCAGCCCCCTCGGCCCCAGCGGGGGATGGTACGAGCAGTACTTC,CASSPLGPSGGWYEQYF
TRBV11-2,TRBD2,once,TRBJ2-2,TGTGCCAGCAGCTTAAAGGGCGGGGGCACCGGGGAGCTGTTTTTT,CASSLKGGGTGELFF
TRBV12-3/TRBV12-4,NA,NA,TRBJ1-1,TGTGCCAGCAGTTTTTGGGGGGACACTGAAGCTTTCTTT,CASSFWGDTEAFF
TRBV7-2,NA,NA,TRBJ1-3,TGTGCCAGCAGCTTTTATGAGGGGGTTTCTGGAAACACCATATATTTT,CASSFYEGVSGNTIYF
TRBV19,NA,NA,TRBJ1-1,TGTGCCAGTAAAGACTTCCCGAACACTGAAGCTTTCTTT,CASKDFPNTEAFF
TRBV27,NA,NA,TRBJ2-2,TGTGCCAGCATCTCAAAACCCAGGTCCACCGGGGAGCTGTTTTTT,CASISKPRSTGELFF
TRBV10-3,NA,NA,TRBJ1-1,TGTGCCATCTCGATCGCAAGGGGACTGATGAACACTGAAGCTTTCTTT,CAISIARGLMNTEAFF
TRBV27,TRBD1,NA,TRBJ2-5,TGTGCCAGCAGACCGGGACAGGTGAACCAAGAGACCCAGTACTTC,CASRPGQVNQETQYF